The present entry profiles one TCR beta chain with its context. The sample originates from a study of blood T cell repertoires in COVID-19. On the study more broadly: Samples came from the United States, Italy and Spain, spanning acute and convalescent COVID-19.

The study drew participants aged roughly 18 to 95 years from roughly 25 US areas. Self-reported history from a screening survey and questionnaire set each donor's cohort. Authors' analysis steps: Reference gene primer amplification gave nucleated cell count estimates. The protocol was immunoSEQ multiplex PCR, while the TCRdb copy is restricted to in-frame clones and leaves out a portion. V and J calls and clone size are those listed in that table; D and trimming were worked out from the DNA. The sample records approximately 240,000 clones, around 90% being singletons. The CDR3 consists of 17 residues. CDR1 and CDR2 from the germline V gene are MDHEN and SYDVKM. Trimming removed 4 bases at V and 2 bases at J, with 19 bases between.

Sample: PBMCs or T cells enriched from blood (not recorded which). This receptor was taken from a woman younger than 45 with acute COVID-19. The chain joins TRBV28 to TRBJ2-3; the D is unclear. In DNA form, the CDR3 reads TGTGCCAGCAGTTCCCCTTATGGTCTAGGTGACACAGATACGCAGTATTTT. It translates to CASSSPYGLGDTDTQYF.